This passage covers 20 T cell receptor beta chains from one sample sequenced in a study of CD8+ T cells in alopecia areata. Extracted RNA was reverse transcribed, and the resulting cDNA served as sequencing template. TCRdb keeps only in-frame clones here, not all; method: immunoSEQ multiplex PCR. Of about 190,000 clones in the sample, 60% were seen once. Treatment defined: oral pan-JAK inhibitor, 5-10 mg twice daily. The starting material was CD4+ T cells sorted from blood, obtained at week 24, from a patient treated with tofacitinib. The receptors shown here come from a human donor with alopecia areata.

This chain joins TRBV15 and TRBJ1-6, with 10 bases fitting TRBD1. The CDR3 is 15 amino acids. CDR1 is LNHNV, CDR2 YYDKDF, per germline (reference sequence). J was trimmed by 11 bases and V by 0 bases; bases with no gene match: 4. The CDR3 DNA reads TGTGCCACCAGCAGAGAACCCGGGACAGGGGCACCCCTCCACTTT. Translation gives CATSREPGTGAPLHF.

The chain uses TRBV19 and TRBJ1-6; D is undetermined. In germline, CDR1 is LNHDA, CDR2 SQIVND (reference sequence). Trimming took off 10 bases at V and 0 bases at J, with 10 bases between the two ends. This CDR3 spans 14 amino acids. CDR3 nucleotide sequence: TGTGCCATCGGACCGAGCTCCTATAATTCACCCCTCCACTTT. Its protein is CAIGPSSYNSPLHF.

This CDR3 is CASSQGMAGSEQYF. In DNA form, the CDR3 reads TGCGCCAGCAGCCAAGGTATGGCAGGGAGCGAGCAGTACTTC. V is TRBV4-3 and J is TRBJ2-7, with D perhaps given as TRBD1 or TRBD2 (5 bases each). Trimming left V 1 base short and J 6 bases short, with 13 bases between. The CDR3 has 14 amino acids. The germline V gene encodes CDR1 LGHNA and CDR2 YSLEER.

The V gene is TRBV27, the J gene TRBJ1-5; 7 bases agree with TRBD1. CDR1 and CDR2 from the germline V gene are MNHEY and SMNVEV (reference sequence). With 2 bases clipped from V and 0 bases from J, the junction kept 4 bases outside the gene matches. This CDR3 is 16 amino acids long. CDR3 sequence: CASSLEGAHSNQPQHF. Written as DNA, the CDR3 is TGTGCCAGCAGTTTAGAGGGGGCGCATAGCAATCAGCCCCAGCATTTT.

This clone has only a few counts. The V call is TRBV11-3, the J call TRBJ2-3; no clear D. The CDR3 spans 14 residues. The germline V gene encodes CDR1 SGHNT and CDR2 YENEEA. The V end was cut by 10 bases, the J end by 0 bases, with 14 bases between. CDR3 in amino acids: CATRMGSSTDTQYF. CDR3 in DNA: TGTGCCACGCGGATGGGGTCTAGCACAGATACGCAGTATTTT.

The chain combines TRBV11-2 with TRBJ2-4, with D perhaps matching TRBD1 (7 bases). Deletions cut 1 base from V and 9 bases from J, with 13 bases between. Germline V gene data show CDR1 as SGHAT and CDR2 as FQNNGV. This CDR3 has 14 residues. DNA of the CDR3: TGTGCCAGCAGCTTAGCAGGGGGGCGGGGCATTCAGTACTTC. Amino acids: CASSLAGGRGIQYF.

This rearrangement joins TRBV4-3 to TRBJ2-2; TRBD1 matches at 9 bases. The CDR3 sequence is 15 residues long. The junction had 7 bases not matched to a gene; V was cut back by 4 bases and J by 7 bases. Germline V gives CDR1 LGHNA, CDR2 YSLEER. The CDR3 nucleotides read TGCGCCAGCAGCCGATACAGGGGGCTCAGCGGGGAGCTGTTTTTT. It translates to CASSRYRGLSGELFF.

The V and J genes are TRBV6-1 and TRBJ2-3, with a possible D match to TRBD2 (6 bases). Trimming pared 8 bases from V and 4 bases from J, leaving 19 bases between. CDR3 length: 15 amino acids. Germline loops: CDR1 MNHNS, CDR2 SASEGT. CDR3 loop: CASGPGLPGADTQYF. In DNA, the CDR3 is TGTGCCAGCGGACCCGGACTCCCGGGGGCAGATACGCAGTATTTT.

This clone was counted only a few times. This chain links TRBV29-1 with TRBJ2-4, with D perhaps matching TRBD1 (6 bases). This CDR3 contains 15 residues. V dropped 2 bases and J dropped 0 bases, with 11 bases sitting between them. The germline CDR1 and CDR2 sequences are SQVTM and ANQGSEA. DNA of the CDR3: TGCAGCGTTGAATGGGGCAGGGGAGCCAAAAACATTCAGTACTTC. Translated: CSVEWGRGAKNIQYF.

In its sample, this clone was seen once. The chain combines TRBV9 with TRBJ2-5; TRBD2 matches 9 bases. The trim removed 0 bases at V and 5 bases at J, leaving 8 bases unmatched. Germline assignment: CDR1 SGDLS and CDR2 YYNGEE. The CDR3 is made up of 16 amino acids. Here the CDR3 DNA reads TGTGCCAGCAGCGTAGTTCCGGGACTAGCAGTGGAGACCCAGTACTTC. Its protein is CASSVVPGLAVETQYF.

This clone has more than one count but fewer than ten. The chain employs TRBV30 and TRBJ2-7; the D call may be TRBD1 or TRBD2 (5 bases each). V lost 2 bases to trimming and J lost 5 bases, with 7 bases between them. The CDR3 sequence is 11 residues long. Per the germline V gene, CDR1 is GTSNPN and CDR2 is SVGIG (reference sequence). CDR3 coding DNA: TGTGCCTGGAGTAGGGGAGACGAGCAGTACTTC. It codes for CAWSRGDEQYF.

The chain employs TRBV30 and TRBJ1-4; tentative D call: TRBD1 (6 bases). V was clipped by 3 bases and J by 7 bases, with 15 bases between them. CDR1 GTSNPN and CDR2 SVGIG come from the germline V gene (reference sequence). The CDR3 covers 14 residues. The CDR3 loop reads CAWSPPGGSEKLFF. The CDR3 bases are TGTGCCTGGAGCCCTCCGGGGGGCAGTGAAAAACTGTTTTTT.

The chain uses TRBV30 and TRBJ2-3; D ambiguous. Between the trimmed V and J ends, which lost 8 bases and 0 bases, there was a span of 9 bases. CDR3 length equals 12 residues. Germline lookup yields CDR1 GTSNPN and CDR2 SVGIG (reference sequence). The CDR3 coding sequence is TGTGCCGGTGGGGTAAGCACAGATACGCAGTATTTT. As protein: CAGGVSTDTQYF.

The chain couples TRBV27 to TRBJ2-1, with 12 bases lining up with TRBD2. The CDR3 runs to 16 residues. Germline CDR1 and CDR2: MNHEY and SMNVEV (reference sequence). J lost 6 bases, V lost 6 bases, and 9 bases had no gene match. CDR3 residues: CASSPWLAGGVNEQFF. The CDR3 region has the DNA TGTGCCAGCAGCCCCTGGCTAGCGGGGGGGGTCAATGAGCAGTTCTTC.

The CDR3 loop is CASSSTGGLGAFF. The CDR3, as DNA: TGTGCCAGCAGCTCTACAGGGGGTCTCGGGGCTTTCTTT. The chain has TRBV5-6 and TRBJ1-1, with 8 bases that match TRBD1. Trimming at V came to 3 bases and at J to 11 bases, leaving 9 bases not matched to a gene. Germline V gene sequence: CDR1 SGHDT, CDR2 YYEEEE. This CDR3 spans 13 amino acids.

Here the CDR3 DNA reads TGCAGCGTTTCGGGGCAGTTAAGGTCTGAAGCTTTCTTT. Translating gives CSVSGQLRSEAFF. The chain combines TRBV29-1 with TRBJ1-1; tentatively, D is TRBD1 (5 bases). CDR1 SQVTM and CDR2 ANQGSEA come from the germline V gene. The CDR3 length is 13 residues. V was shortened by 5 bases and J by 6 bases, with 16 bases between the two germline ends.

The J gene is TRBJ2-4, the V gene TRBV5-5, with a possible D match to TRBD2 (5 bases). Germline CDR1 reads SGHKS; CDR2 reads YYEKEE (reference sequence). Between the trimmed V and J ends, which lost 3 bases and 7 bases, there was a span of 17 bases. The CDR3 length is 15 residues. The CDR3 sequence is CASSSVETPGNIQYF. The CDR3 nucleotides are TGTGCCAGCAGCTCGGTCGAGACCCCGGGGAACATTCAGTACTTC.

This clone was recorded a few times. The CDR3 region has the DNA TGTGCCAGCAGTTTGATCGCTAGCGGGGGGGTCGAGCAGTACTTC. This translates into CASSLIASGGVEQYF. The chain carries TRBV27 and TRBJ2-7; 12 bases agree with TRBD2. Germline CDR1 and CDR2: MNHEY and SMNVEV (reference sequence). The CDR3 extends over 15 amino acids. Trimming took 3 bases from V and 6 from J; bases not matched to a gene: 6.

J is TRBJ2-3 and V is TRBV5-6; 12 bases map to TRBD2. With V trimmed by 4 bases and J by 1 base, 4 bases remained unmatched. CDR1 and CDR2 from the germline V gene are SGHDT and YYEEEE. There are 16 residues in the CDR3. CDR3 sequence: CASSGRLAGGTDTQYF. The CDR3 DNA sequence: TGTGCCAGCAGCGGGAGACTAGCGGGGGGCACAGATACGCAGTATTTT.

The chain is built from TRBV19 and TRBJ1-5; 7 nucleotides align to TRBD1. The CDR3 consists of 16 residues. J lost 0 bases, V lost 5 bases, and 7 bases had no gene match. Germline CDR1 reads LNHDA; CDR2 reads SQIVND (reference sequence). The CDR3, as DNA: TGTGCCAGTAGTTTGGATGGGACAGTTAGCAATCAGCCCCAGCATTTT. It yields the protein CASSLDGTVSNQPQHF.